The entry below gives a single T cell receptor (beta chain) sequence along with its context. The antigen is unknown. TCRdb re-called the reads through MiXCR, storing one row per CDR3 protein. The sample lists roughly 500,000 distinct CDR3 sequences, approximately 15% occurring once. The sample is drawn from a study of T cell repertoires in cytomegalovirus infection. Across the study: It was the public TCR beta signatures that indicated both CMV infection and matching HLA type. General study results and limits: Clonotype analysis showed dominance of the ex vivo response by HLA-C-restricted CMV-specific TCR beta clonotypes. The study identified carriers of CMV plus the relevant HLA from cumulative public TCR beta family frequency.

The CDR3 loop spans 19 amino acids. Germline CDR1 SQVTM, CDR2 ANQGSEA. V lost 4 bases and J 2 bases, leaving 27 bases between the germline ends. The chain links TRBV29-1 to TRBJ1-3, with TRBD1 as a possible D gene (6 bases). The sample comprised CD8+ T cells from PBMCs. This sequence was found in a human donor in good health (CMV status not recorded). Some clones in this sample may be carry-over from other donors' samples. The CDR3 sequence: CSVVGYTSAGALAGNTIYF. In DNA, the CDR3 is TGCAGCGTTGTTGGATACACATCAGCGGGGGCGCTTGCTGGAAACACCATATATTTT.